This T cell receptor beta chain comes out of a study of control samples from healthy donors and cancer patients. Trimming at V came to 5 bases and at J to 5 bases, leaving 11 bases not matched to a gene. Germline V lookup: CDR1 KGHSH, CDR2 LQKENI. The CDR3 consists of 17 residues. Here immunoSEQ multiplex PCR was the method, and the copy in TCRdb shows in-frame clones only, minus some. The sample records about 35,000 clones, 93% being singletons. This chain uses TRBV18 with TRBJ2-3, with 12 bases that match TRBD2. The sample comprised PBMCs. The clonotype originates from a man aged 35-49 years with colorectal cancer. In DNA, the CDR3 is TGTGCCAGCTCAGCCGCCCCTAGCGGGGGGGCGGAAGATACGCAGTATTTT. It specifies CASSAAPSGGAEDTQYF.